A selection of T cell receptor beta chains follows, all from one sample in a study of Graves' ophthalmopathy and Graves' hyperthyroidism. Each CDR3 protein gets one entry after TCRdb re-called the multiplex PCR reads with MiXCR. The table records under 350,000 distinct CDR3 sequences, 17% of them present only once. The sequenced sample was peripheral blood. Source of these receptors: an adult man with Graves' ophthalmopathy. The CDR3 runs from the conserved cysteine through the conserved F or W. The order of the fields is V gene, D gene, clone size, J gene, CDR3 protein, CDR3 DNA. D genes are given only for firm matches. Clone size is given for some rows only: seen once, a few or many times, or a class if the clone is expanded.

TRBV10-3,-,many,TRBJ1-2,CAISSANQKERGYTF,TGTGCCATCAGCAGCGCAAACCAAAAAGAGCGGGGCTACACCTTC
TRBV7-8,TRBD1,many,TRBJ1-1,CASSPWTGGSNTEAFF,TGTGCCAGCAGCCCCTGGACAGGGGGTTCGAACACTGAAGCTTTCTTT
TRBV20-1,-,many,TRBJ2-5,CSASGQETQYF,TGCAGTGCTAGCGGGCAAGAGACCCAGTACTTC
TRBV28,TRBD2,-,TRBJ2-2,CANYSGGAGELFF,TGTGCCAACTATTCGGGGGGGGCCGGGGAGCTGTTTTTT
TRBV28,TRBD1,-,TRBJ2-5,CASSLGTGVQETQYF,TGTGCCAGCAGCCTCGGGACAGGGGTCCAAGAGACCCAGTACTTC
TRBV6-1,-,many,TRBJ1-5,CASMGQPYGNQPQHF,TGTGCCAGCATGGGGCAGCCCTACGGCAATCAGCCCCAGCATTTT
TRBV6-5,-,many,TRBJ2-7,CASIKNGIDEQYF,TGTGCCAGCATTAAAAACGGGATCGACGAGCAGTACTTC
TRBV19,-,many,TRBJ2-6,CASSMGPSGANVLTF,TGTGCCAGTAGTATGGGTCCCTCTGGGGCCAACGTCCTGACTTTC
TRBV6-5,-,many,TRBJ1-3,CASRNGVSGAGNTIYF,TGTGCCAGCAGAAACGGAGTATCAGGGGCTGGAAACACCATATATTTT
TRBV13,-,many,TRBJ1-2,CASSLVGGSGYGYTF,TGTGCCAGCAGCTTAGTTGGGGGCAGTGGCTATGGCTACACCTTC
TRBV11-2,TRBD1,many,TRBJ2-3,CASSFLKGGKMSDTQYF,TGTGCCAGCAGCTTTTTAAAAGGGGGCAAGATGTCAGATACGCAGTATTTT
TRBV4-1,-,many,TRBJ2-7,CASSQRGGSPYEQYF,TGCGCCAGCAGCCAAAGAGGGGGATCGCCCTACGAGCAGTACTTC
TRBV7-2,-,many,TRBJ2-5,CASSGRHRETQYF,TGTGCCAGCAGCGGGAGACATCGGGAGACCCAGTACTTC
TRBV18,TRBD1,few,TRBJ2-5,CASSPTDRVGETQYF,TGTGCCAGCTCACCCACCGACAGGGTTGGGGAGACCCAGTACTTC
TRBV15,-,-,TRBJ2-5,CATSRVKGSGQETQYF,TGTGCCACCAGCAGAGTGAAGGGCAGCGGACAAGAGACCCAGTACTTC
TRBV5-1,-,many,TRBJ2-5,CASSLDLSLQYF,TGCGCCAGCAGCTTGGATCTATCGCTCCAGTACTTC
TRBV7-9,-,many,TRBJ2-7,CASSPTEVNYEQYF,TGTGCCAGCAGCCCGACGGAGGTTAACTACGAGCAGTACTTC
TRBV11-2,-,many,TRBJ2-2,CASSLYGAVGTGELFF,TGTGCCAGCAGCTTATATGGGGCAGTGGGAACCGGGGAGCTGTTTTTT
TRBV20-1,TRBD2,many,TRBJ2-6,CSARDSWLAGVGTGANVLTF,TGCAGTGCTAGAGATAGTTGGCTAGCGGGGGTCGGTACTGGGGCCAACGTCCTGACTTTC
TRBV6-2/TRBV6-3,-,many,TRBJ2-4,CASSYGDIQYF,TGTGCCAGCAGTTACGGTGACATTCAGTACTTC
TRBV11-2,TRBD2,-,TRBJ2-7,CASSLIGAWTSGEQYF,TGTGCCAGCAGCTTAATCGGGGCTTGGACTAGCGGAGAGCAGTACTTC
TRBV28,TRBD1,-,TRBJ1-2,CASSERTGLGYTF,TGTGCCAGCAGTGAGAGGACAGGTTTAGGCTACACCTTC
TRBV12-3/TRBV12-4,-,many,TRBJ1-5,CASSLNLGGNQPQHF,TGTGCCAGCAGTCTTAACTTAGGGGGCAATCAGCCCCAGCATTTT
TRBV29-1,-,many,TRBJ2-7,CSVGVPGSSYEQYF,TGCAGCGTTGGGGTTCCGGGCAGCTCCTACGAGCAGTACTTC
TRBV2,TRBD2,-,TRBJ2-2,CASRGGLGNTGELFF,TGTGCCAGCAGAGGAGGACTAGGGAACACCGGGGAGCTGTTTTTT
TRBV12-3/TRBV12-4,-,-,TRBJ1-2,CASSLSNRRRYYGYTF,TGTGCCAGCAGTTTATCCAACAGGAGAAGGTACTATGGCTACACCTTC
TRBV27,TRBD2,many,TRBJ2-7,CASSPGTSGRLVTYEQYF,TGTGCCAGCAGTCCAGGGACTAGCGGGAGGTTAGTTACCTACGAGCAGTACTTC
TRBV6-1,TRBD2,-,TRBJ2-5,CASTGAGWEETQYF,TGTGCCAGCACAGGAGCGGGATGGGAGGAGACCCAGTACTTC
TRBV7-2,-,-,TRBJ2-7,CASSFQGYSYEQYF,TGTGCCAGCAGCTTCCAGGGATACTCCTACGAGCAGTACTTC
TRBV12-3/TRBV12-4,-,-,TRBJ1-5,CASSRPGNQPQLF,TGTGCCAGCAGTCGCCCGGGCAATCAGCCCCAGCTTTTT
TRBV6-5,-,many,TRBJ1-2,CASSRGNDYGYTF,TGTGCCAGCAGTAGGGGGAATGACTATGGCTACACCTTC
TRBV10-3,-,-,TRBJ2-7,CAISEKVLNYEQYF,TGTGCCATCAGTGAGAAGGTCCTTAACTACGAGCAGTACTTC
TRBV20-1,-,many,TRBJ2-7,CSARTIGGLGTYEQYF,TGCAGTGCTAGGACCATAGGAGGGCTCGGGACCTACGAGCAGTACTTC
TRBV3-1,TRBD1,many,TRBJ1-6,CASSLRDRGRNSPLHF,TGTGCCAGCAGCCTCCGGGACAGGGGACGAAATTCACCCCTCCACTTT
TRBV11-2,TRBD2,-,TRBJ2-4,CASSLSRTSGRRGNIQYF,TGTGCCAGCAGCTTATCCAGGACTAGCGGGAGGAGGGGAAACATTCAGTACTTC
TRBV11-1,TRBD1,many,TRBJ2-2,CASSSLVNRGAITGELFF,TGTGCCAGCAGCTCGTTGGTCAACAGGGGGGCGATCACCGGGGAGCTGTTTTTT
TRBV11-2,-,many,TRBJ1-6,CASSLGRSSYNSPLHF,TGTGCCAGCAGCTTAGGGAGGAGCTCCTATAATTCACCCCTCCACTTT
TRBV27,-,many,TRBJ1-1,CASSLNRLTEAFF,TGTGCCAGCAGTTTGAACAGGTTGACTGAAGCTTTCTTT
TRBV7-8,-,-,TRBJ1-2,CASSRWTVNYGYTF,TGTGCCAGCAGCCGTTGGACAGTAAACTATGGCTACACCTTC
TRBV2,-,few,TRBJ1-1,CASSEHGTTEAFF,TGTGCCAGCAGTGAACATGGAACAACTGAAGCTTTCTTT
TRBV6-4,TRBD2,many,TRBJ2-3,CASSDGVAGVTDTQYF,TGTGCCAGCAGTGACGGTGTAGCGGGGGTCACAGATACGCAGTATTTT
TRBV30,-,many,TRBJ1-5,CAWSAYQGHRRSNQPQHF,TGTGCCTGGAGTGCCTATCAGGGACACCGCCGTAGCAATCAGCCCCAGCATTTT
TRBV7-6,-,many,TRBJ1-5,CASSMDGNQPQHF,TGTGCCAGCAGCATGGACGGGAATCAGCCCCAGCATTTT
TRBV3-1,-,-,TRBJ1-6,CASSPQTEGDNSPLHF,TGTGCCAGCAGCCCCCAAACCGAAGGGGACAATTCACCCCTCCACTTT
TRBV6-1,TRBD2,many,TRBJ2-6,CASSELRLAALSGANVLTF,TGTGCCAGCAGTGAATTGCGACTAGCGGCCCTCTCTGGGGCCAACGTCCTGACTTTC
TRBV5-1,TRBD1,many,TRBJ2-2,CASRGQGAGELFF,TGCGCCAGCAGGGGACAGGGGGCCGGGGAGCTGTTTTTT
TRBV4-1,-,many,TRBJ1-1,CASSQEGQYTEAFF,TGCGCCAGCAGCCAGGAAGGACAGTACACTGAAGCTTTCTTT
TRBV18,-,many,TRBJ2-2,CASSPTGQSTGELFF,TGTGCCAGCTCACCCACCGGACAGAGCACCGGGGAGCTGTTTTTT
TRBV10-3,-,many,TRBJ1-5,CAISETVRSNQPQHF,TGTGCCATCAGTGAGACAGTCAGGAGCAATCAGCCCCAGCATTTT